This T cell receptor beta chain was identified during a study of control samples from healthy donors and cancer patients. V lost 3 bases, J lost 8 bases, and 11 bases lay in between. The CDR3 loop spans 13 amino acids. Profiled with immunoSEQ multiplex PCR; TCRdb holds only in-frame clones, not every one. The repertoire holds over 120,000 clones, with about 90% as singletons. Sequenced: blood. The receptor comes from a man aged 25 to 40 in good health. The chain couples TRBV12-3 or TRBV12-4 to TRBJ2-1; no clear D. CDR3 loop: CASSFFGVYEQFF. The CDR3, as DNA: TGTGCCAGCAGTTTTTTTGGGGTCTATGAGCAGTTCTTC.